Listed here are 24 T cell receptor beta chains from one sample, sequenced in a study of cytomegalovirus exposure and HLA in healthy donors. 13 Jbeta primers and 60 Vbeta primers were used for the PCR. Profiling relied on immunoSEQ multiplex PCR, and the TCRdb table lists in-frame clones only, not all of them. The sample comprises 75,000 to 90,000 clones, around 77% of which are singletons, and about 3.1% rests with the top ten. Material: PBMCs. Receptors were obtained from a man aged 45-65 years in good health and CMV-seronegative.

The chain links TRBV19 to TRBJ2-4; the D gene is possibly TRBD2 (7 bases). The germline gives CDR1 LNHDA, CDR2 SQIVND (reference sequence). The V and J ends lost 7 bases and 0 bases respectively, with 13 bases between them. There are 15 residues in the CDR3. CDR3 DNA sequence: TGTGCCAGTAAAGAGGGGGGGTTAGCCAAAAACATTCAGTACTTC. Its protein is CASKEGGLAKNIQYF.

The chain combines TRBV29-1 with TRBJ2-5; 7 bases fit TRBD1. The J call is doubtful: the DNA matches TRBJ2-7 better. This CDR3 is built from 13 residues. Germline values: CDR1 SQVTM, CDR2 ANQGSEA. The CDR3 protein is CSAQNRGGYEQYF. CDR3 nucleotides: TGCAGCGCCCAGAACAGGGGCGGTTACGAGCAGTACTTC.

The chain recombines TRBV30 with TRBJ1-2; no clear D. The CDR3 contains 12 residues. Germline values: CDR1 GTSNPN, CDR2 SVGIG (reference sequence). Trimming stripped 0 bases from V and 4 bases from J, with 6 bases between. This CDR3 is CAWSVEPYGYTF. CDR3 nucleotide sequence: TGTGCCTGGAGTGTGGAGCCCTATGGCTACACCTTC.

This chain uses TRBV5-4 with TRBJ2-7; 8 positions agree with TRBD1. This CDR3 is built from 13 residues. V was pared by 6 bases and J by 12 bases, with 14 bases of the junction left unmatched. The germline V gene encodes CDR1 SGHNT and CDR2 YYREEE (reference sequence). The CDR3 sequence is CASNSGQGSTLYF. The CDR3 DNA sequence: TGTGCCAGCAACAGCGGACAGGGAAGTACGCTGTACTTC.

The J gene is TRBJ2-5, the V gene TRBV5-1; TRBD1 might be the D (6 bases). The DNA end lines up better with TRBJ2-7; the J call may be wrong. The CDR3 consists of 14 residues. The V gene's germline CDR1 is SGHRS and CDR2 YFSETQ. CDR3 loop: CASTFSGAPDEQYF. The CDR3 nucleotides are TGCGCCAGCACCTTTTCAGGGGCGCCGGACGAGCAGTACTTC.

The chain uses TRBV15 and TRBJ2-5; possible D gene TRBD1, 6 bases. Germline-derived CDR1 and CDR2 are LNHNV and YYDKDF (reference sequence). This CDR3 contains 18 residues. Trimming removed 3 bases from V and 4 bases from J, with 24 bases in between. The CDR3 bases are TGTGCCACCAGCAGTGCAGGTTGGGGGCGGTGGTACGGAGAGACCCAGTACTTC. It encodes CATSSAGWGRWYGETQYF.

The chain links TRBV7-2 to TRBJ2-5, with 7 positions matching TRBD1. The end of the DNA is better explained by TRBJ2-7, so the J call may be wrong. The CDR3 runs 15 residues. Per germline, CDR1 SGHTA and CDR2 FQGNSA. CDR3 residues: CASRYSHRGEGEQYF. DNA of the CDR3: TGTGCCAGCAGATACTCTCACAGGGGTGAGGGCGAGCAGTACTTC.

V is TRBV28 and J is TRBJ1-2; 8 nucleotides agree with TRBD1. V was pared by 2 bases and J by 8 bases, with 4 bases of the junction left unmatched. Germline loops: CDR1 MDHEN, CDR2 SYDVKM. The CDR3 is 13 residues long. The DNA for the CDR3 is TGTGCCAGCAGTTTACAGGGGGCACGGGGCTACACCTTC. It is translated as CASSLQGARGYTF.

V usage is TRBV4-3 and J usage is TRBJ2-3; 7 bases are shared with TRBD2. Germline assignment: CDR1 LGHNA and CDR2 YSLEER. The CDR3 runs 14 residues. Trimming cost V 3 bases and J 3 bases; bases outside gene matches: 3. CDR3 nucleotide sequence: TGCGCCAGCAGCCACTGGGGGGGGACAGATACGCAGTATTTT. It yields the protein CASSHWGGTDTQYF.

This clone was detected only once. The chain carries TRBV6-5 and TRBJ2-2; D is perhaps TRBD2 (5 bases). V was trimmed by 5 bases and J by 6 bases, leaving 16 bases between them. The CDR3 contains 15 residues. Per the germline V gene, CDR1 is MNHEY and CDR2 is SVGAGI. The DNA of the CDR3 is TGTGCCAGCAGTCTCACGACCGGGCGGGCCGGGGAGCTGTTTTTT. Translation: CASSLTTGRAGELFF.

The chain couples TRBV5-1 to TRBJ1-1; no clear D. V was pared by 6 bases and J by 1 base, with 10 bases between. Germline assignment: CDR1 SGHRS and CDR2 YFSETQ. The CDR3 has 13 amino acids. The CDR3: CASTWEGNTEAFF. CDR3 coding DNA: TGCGCCAGCACCTGGGAGGGGAACACTGAAGCTTTCTTT.

This clone was detected once. The chain has TRBV11-1 and TRBJ1-6; TRBD1 agrees at 7 bases. Germline V CDR1 and CDR2: SGHAT, FQDESV (reference sequence). CDR3 length: 14 amino acids. The trim removed 5 bases at V and 7 bases at J, leaving 5 bases unmatched. CDR3 amino acids: CASSNRGENSPLHF. In DNA form, the CDR3 reads TGTGCCAGCAGCAACAGGGGTGAAAATTCACCCCTCCACTTT. Drawing the rest from reference TRBV11-1 and TRBJ1-6, the complete variable domain is EAEVAQSPRYKITEKSQAVAFWCDPISGHATLYWYRQILGQGPELLVQFQDESVVDDSQLPKDRFSAERLKGVDSTLKIQPAELGDSAMYLCASSNRGENSPLHFGNGTRLTVT.

The rearrangement links TRBV5-1 to TRBJ1-2, with TRBD1 matching over 11 bases. Trimming removed 0 bases from V and 8 bases from J; junction bases left unmatched: 3. The length of the CDR3 is 14 residues. The germline V gene has CDR1 SGHRS and CDR2 YFSETQ. For the CDR3, the DNA is TGCGCCAGCAGCTTGGGGGACAGGGGGTCGGGCTACACCTTC. The encoded protein is CASSLGDRGSGYTF.

This sequence joins TRBV28 and TRBJ1-5; TRBD1 aligns across 7 bases. The CDR3 runs to 15 residues. The V gene end was trimmed by 7 bases and the J gene end by 2 bases; junction bases not matched to a gene: 8. Germline CDR1 reads MDHEN; CDR2 reads SYDVKM. The chain's CDR3 is CASIQGGVGNQPQHF. For the CDR3, the DNA is TGTGCCAGCATTCAGGGGGGTGTAGGCAATCAGCCCCAGCATTTT.

This clone has more than one count but fewer than ten. The chain uses TRBV4-1 and TRBJ1-1; D not certain. Deletions cut 0 bases from V and 0 bases from J, with 8 bases between. This CDR3 contains 15 residues. Germline V gene sequence: CDR1 MGHRA, CDR2 YSYEKL. The CDR3, as DNA: TGCGCCAGCAGCCAAGAGTCACAGATGAACACTGAAGCTTTCTTT. Translation gives CASSQESQMNTEAFF.

The chain uses TRBV5-1 and TRBJ1-1; maybe TRBD1 (5 bases). Trimming removed 0 bases from V and 4 bases from J, with 13 bases in between. The CDR3 loop spans 15 amino acids. Germline CDR1 reads SGHRS; CDR2 reads YFSETQ. CDR3 residues: CASSLEGRRGTEAFF. CDR3 bases: TGCGCCAGCAGCTTGGAGGGACGGAGGGGCACTGAAGCTTTCTTT.

The chain has TRBV11-2 and TRBJ2-1; TRBD2 is a possible D gene (6 bases). The CDR3 spans 14 residues. Trimming took off 5 bases at V and 7 bases at J, with 15 bases between the two ends. In germline, CDR1 is SGHAT, CDR2 FQNNGV. The CDR3 spells CASSIQNRGNEQFF. CDR3 DNA sequence: TGTGCCAGCAGCATCCAGAATCGGGGGAATGAGCAGTTCTTC.

This chain joins TRBV4-2 and TRBJ2-7, with 14 nucleotides matching TRBD2. V lost 0 bases and J lost 1; bases outside the gene matches: 5. Germline V gives CDR1 LGHNA, CDR2 YNFKEQ. There are 18 residues in the CDR3. The CDR3 DNA follows: TGTGCCAGCAGCCAAGATCCAGGACTAGCGGGGGGTTCCTACGAGCAGTACTTC. Translation: CASSQDPGLAGGSYEQYF.

The chain uses TRBV28 and TRBJ1-5; D is unresolved. CDR3 length: 11 amino acids. CDR1 and CDR2 from the germline V gene are MDHEN and SYDVKM. V was pared by 6 bases and J by 7 bases, with 7 bases between. Here the CDR3 DNA reads TGTGCCAGCAGCTCTAGCCAGCCCCAGCATTTT. Translating it yields CASSSSQPQHF.

The chain joins TRBV7-9 to TRBJ1-5, with 9 bases that match TRBD1. CDR1 is SEHNR, CDR2 FQNEAQ, per germline (reference sequence). With 5 bases clipped from V and 5 bases from J, the junction kept 1 base outside the gene matches. This CDR3 spans 13 amino acids. This CDR3 is CASSRDRDQPQHF. The CDR3 DNA reads as TGTGCCAGCAGCCGGGACAGGGATCAGCCCCAGCATTTT.

The chain couples TRBV18 to TRBJ2-7, with D possibly matching TRBD2 (5 bases). V dropped 2 bases and J dropped 0 bases, with 11 bases sitting between them. Per germline, CDR1 KGHSH and CDR2 LQKENI. This CDR3 is built from 15 residues. For the CDR3, the DNA is TGTGCCAGCTCACCAGAGGGCAGTGTCTCCTACGAGCAGTACTTC. This gives the protein CASSPEGSVSYEQYF.

There are a few counts of this clone. The chain links TRBV4-3 to TRBJ1-2; D perhaps matches TRBD1 (5 bases). The CDR3 extends over 17 amino acids. Germline CDR1 and CDR2: LGHNA and YSLEER. The V end was cut by 0 bases, the J end by 3 bases, with 17 bases between. CDR3 DNA: TGCGCCAGCAGCCAAGAGAGGAGGGGCAACCTTCACTATGGCTACACCTTC. It translates to CASSQERRGNLHYGYTF.

About this clone itself: A junction boundary mismatches the germline segment, possibly from a read error. The rearrangement joins TRBV7-9 to TRBJ1-1; no reliable D call. CDR1 is SEHNR, CDR2 FQNEAQ, per germline (reference sequence). The CDR3 covers 12 residues. The CDR3 coding sequence is TGTTCCAGTATGATGGAGGGCACTGAAGCTTTCTTT. It encodes CSSMMEGTEAFF.

This sequence joins TRBV10-1 and TRBJ1-2; D unclear. Germline CDR1 and CDR2: WNHNN and SYGVQD (reference sequence). V shed 8 bases and J shed 2 bases, with 6 bases lying between them. The CDR3 has 11 amino acids. CDR3 sequence reads: CASGLNYGYTF. The CDR3 region has the DNA TGCGCCAGCGGGCTGAACTATGGCTACACCTTC.